This passage covers 25 T cell receptor beta chains from one sample sequenced in a study of blood T cell repertoires in COVID-19. Generated by immunoSEQ multiplex PCR, the TCRdb table keeps only in-frame clones and is missing some. This table holds about 69,000 clones, about 80% found once. The sample was peripheral blood. These receptors all come from a man aged 45-65 years with COVID-19, enrolled during active disease.

The chain couples TRBV19 to TRBJ2-5, with 8 positions matching TRBD1. This CDR3 contains 15 residues. V shed 6 bases and J 3 bases; nucleotides not matched to a gene: 9. From germline, CDR1 is LNHDA and CDR2 SQIVND (reference sequence). The CDR3 DNA follows: TGTGCCAGTAGCGGTTCCGGGACAGGCGAAGAGACCCAGTACTTC. Its protein is CASSGSGTGEETQYF.

Regarding this clone: The sample holds other DNA sequences that translate to the same CDR3. The V gene is TRBV5-1, the J gene TRBJ2-2; 7 bases line up with TRBD1. The CDR3 covers 14 residues. The V gene's germline CDR1 is SGHRS and CDR2 YFSETQ. The V segment lost 4 bases and the J segment 4 bases; nucleotides outside the gene matches: 4. The CDR3 loop is CASSLGTATGELFF. The CDR3 DNA reads as TGCGCCAGCAGCCTCGGGACAGCCACCGGGGAGCTGTTTTTT.

V is TRBV7-3 and J is TRBJ2-7; TRBD2 might be the D (6 bases). This CDR3 has 15 amino acids. V was cut by 3 bases and J by 3 bases, with 15 bases left in between. Looked up from germline, CDR1 is SGHTA and CDR2 is FQGTGA. CDR3 sequence (DNA): TGTGCCAGCAGCTTGGGGCCCGGGACTTTCTACGAGCAGTACTTC. Its translation is CASSLGPGTFYEQYF.

This clone was recorded a few times. The rearrangement uses TRBV6-5 and TRBJ2-3, with 8 positions matching TRBD2. This CDR3 has 13 amino acids. The V gene end was trimmed by 6 bases and the J gene end by 6 bases; junction bases not matched to a gene: 5. Germline CDR1 is MNHEY and CDR2 is SVGAGI. For the CDR3, the DNA is TGTGCCAGCAGGGGCGGGGGGAGCGATACGCAGTATTTT. Its protein is CASRGGGSDTQYF.

The chain couples TRBV6-5 to TRBJ2-2; no clear D gene. Looked up from germline, CDR1 is MNHEY and CDR2 is SVGAGI. V dropped 8 bases and J dropped 3 bases, with 10 bases sitting between them. The CDR3 sequence is 13 residues long. The CDR3 region has the DNA TGTGCCAGCCGGTCTTCTCACACCGGGGAGCTGTTTTTT. Encoded protein: CASRSSHTGELFF.

The chain combines TRBV9 with TRBJ1-3, with TRBD1 identical over 8 bases. Losses at the gene ends were 3 bases for V and 4 bases for J; bases not matched to a gene: 6. Germline V gene data show CDR1 as SGDLS and CDR2 as YYNGEE. CDR3 length equals 15 residues. The CDR3: CASSATGESGNTIYF. In DNA, the CDR3 is TGTGCCAGCAGCGCGACAGGGGAGTCCGGAAACACCATATATTTT. The whole variable domain, filled in from reference TRBV9 and TRBJ1-3, reads DSGVTQTPKHLITATGQRVTLRCSPRSGDLSVYWYQQSLDQGLQFLIQYYNGEERAKGNILERFSAQQFPDLHSELNLSSLELGDSALYFCASSATGESGNTIYFGEGSWLTVV.

The genes are TRBV7-3 and TRBJ2-5, with D perhaps TRBD1 (7 bases). The germline V gene encodes CDR1 SGHTA and CDR2 FQGTGA. V was cut by 5 bases and J by 5 bases, with 18 bases left in between. This CDR3 has 15 amino acids. CDR3 bases: TGTGCCAGCAGCCCAGGGGGGTTAGTAGGGGAGACCCAGTACTTC. It specifies CASSPGGLVGETQYF.

This chain connects TRBV7-8 to TRBJ2-3; a possible D gene is TRBD2 (5 bases). The germline CDR1 and CDR2 sequences are SGHVS and FQNEAQ. V shed 5 bases and J shed 5 bases, with 14 bases lying between them. This CDR3 contains 14 residues. CDR3 in DNA: TGTGCCAGCAGCCCCGAGGGTCGGGGAGATACGCAGTATTTT. It encodes CASSPEGRGDTQYF.

This chain connects TRBV9 to TRBJ2-7; the match to TRBD1 covers 9 bases. Germline-derived CDR1 and CDR2 are SGDLS and YYNGEE. The length of the CDR3 is 16 residues. Trimming took 0 bases from V and 5 from J; bases not matched to a gene: 9. The CDR3 loop reads CASSVDPGTGSNEQYF. The CDR3 DNA sequence: TGTGCCAGCAGCGTAGACCCGGGGACAGGGAGCAACGAGCAGTACTTC.

This rearrangement joins TRBV18 to TRBJ1-2; no firm D call. Trimming shortened V by 3 bases and J by 5 bases, and 7 bases separated the two germline ends. This CDR3 comprises 12 residues. Germline V lookup: CDR1 KGHSH, CDR2 LQKENI. As DNA, the CDR3 is TGTGCCAGCTCACCGGAACTATATGGCTACACCTTC. Amino acid sequence: CASSPELYGYTF.

The J gene is TRBJ1-2, the V gene TRBV27; tentatively, D is TRBD1 (5 bases). CDR3 length: 18 amino acids. Per the germline V gene, CDR1 is MNHEY and CDR2 is SMNVEV (reference sequence). Trimming pared 5 bases from V and 7 bases from J, leaving 29 bases between. The chain's CDR3 is CASSPSHGTDVPGGGYTF. CDR3 DNA sequence: TGTGCCAGCAGTCCTAGCCACGGGACGGACGTCCCGGGGGGTGGCTACACCTTC.

The V and J genes are TRBV12-3 or TRBV12-4 and TRBJ1-1; the D gene is possibly TRBD1 (6 bases). Between the trimmed V and J ends, which lost 5 bases and 3 bases, there was a span of 10 bases. The CDR3 has 13 amino acids. This chain's CDR3 is CASSTQGDTEAFF. The CDR3 DNA sequence: TGTGCCAGCAGTACACAGGGTGACACTGAAGCTTTCTTT.

This clone was detected only a few times. The chain recombines TRBV7-3 with TRBJ1-1; D gene unclear. Between the trimmed V and J ends, which lost 2 bases and 3 bases, there was a span of 7 bases. The CDR3 is made up of 13 amino acids. Germline CDR1 SGHTA, CDR2 FQGTGA. The CDR3 is CASSLFSDTEAFF. Here the CDR3 DNA reads TGTGCCAGCAGCTTATTTAGCGACACTGAAGCTTTCTTT.

The chain links TRBV5-6 to TRBJ2-1; D is ambiguous. The CDR3 contains 15 residues. CDR1 SGHDT and CDR2 YYEEEE come from the germline V gene. V lost 0 bases and J lost 1, with 8 bases in between. CDR3 sequence (DNA): TGTGCCAGCAGCTTGGGTTATTTATCCTACAATGAGCAGTTCTTC. Its protein is CASSLGYLSYNEQFF.

The V call is TRBV2, the J call TRBJ1-2; 8 bases fit TRBD1. The V segment lost 7 bases and the J segment 9 bases; nucleotides outside the gene matches: 7. The V gene's germline CDR1 is SNHLY and CDR2 FYNNEI. CDR3 length: 12 amino acids. This CDR3 reads CASTTRDRSYTF. Written as DNA, the CDR3 is TGTGCCAGCACCACCCGGGACAGGAGCTACACCTTC.

This clone was recorded once. J is TRBJ1-2 and V is TRBV2, with 11 bases identical to TRBD1. This CDR3 has 15 amino acids. With V trimmed by 6 bases and J by 4 bases, 7 bases remained unmatched. Looked up from germline, CDR1 is SNHLY and CDR2 is FYNNEI. The CDR3 spells CASSPDRGPFYGYTF. The CDR3 DNA sequence: TGTGCCAGCAGCCCGGACAGGGGGCCATTCTATGGCTACACCTTC.

This clone appeared a single time. The rearrangement joins TRBV30 to TRBJ1-2; 9 bases match TRBD1. V gave up 1 base and J gave up 8 bases; unmatched junction bases: 5. This CDR3 comprises 13 residues. Germline CDR1 is GTSNPN and CDR2 is SVGIG (reference sequence). Written as DNA, the CDR3 is TGTGCCTGGAGTGCCGACAGGGGGAAAGGCTACACCTTC. Protein: CAWSADRGKGYTF.

About this clone itself: One junction end disagrees with the germline gene, perhaps due to a read error. The gene calls are TRBV7-7 and TRBJ2-2; 8 nucleotides match TRBD1. The CDR3 loop spans 14 amino acids. Germline CDR1 is SSHAT and CDR2 is FNYEAQ (reference sequence). CDR3 sequence: CASSKTGDTGELFF. The CDR3 bases are TGTGCTAGCAGCAAGACAGGGGATACCGGGGAGCTGTTTTTT.

The V and J genes are TRBV20-1 and TRBJ2-5; 10 nucleotides align to TRBD2. Unmatched junction bases numbered 5, after V lost 3 bases and J lost 1 base. Germline V gene data show CDR1 as DFQATT and CDR2 as SNEGSKA (reference sequence). The CDR3 contains 15 residues. The DNA of the CDR3 is TGCAGTGCTAGTCTAAGCGGGGGGGCCCAAGAGACCCAGTACTTC. This translates into CSASLSGGAQETQYF.

The gene calls are TRBV11-3 and TRBJ2-1; D is possibly TRBD1 (5 bases). This CDR3 is 17 amino acids long. Per the germline V gene, CDR1 is SGHNT and CDR2 is YENEEA. Trimming shortened V by 5 bases and J by 0 bases, and 17 bases separated the two germline ends. The CDR3 is CASSPRGHRSSYNEQFF. As DNA, the CDR3 is TGTGCCAGCAGCCCTCGAGGACACCGGAGCTCCTACAATGAGCAGTTCTTC. Based on the CDR3 plus reference TRBV11-3 and TRBJ2-1, the full variable domain is EAGVVQSPRYKIIEKKQPVAFWCNPISGHNTLYWYLQNLGQGPELLIRYENEEAVDDSQLPKDRFSAERLKGVDSTLKIQPAELGDSAVYLCASSPRGHRSSYNEQFFGPGTRLTVL.

The chain joins TRBV9 to TRBJ2-1; D is possibly TRBD1 (5 bases). The CDR3 consists of 15 residues. Looked up from germline, CDR1 is SGDLS and CDR2 is YYNGEE. V was shortened by 3 bases and J by 1 base, with 11 bases between the two germline ends. The DNA for the CDR3 is TGTGCCAGCAGCGGGTTAGACAGTTCCTACAATGAGCAGTTCTTC. Translated, it gives CASSGLDSSYNEQFF.

The chain links TRBV6-5 to TRBJ1-2; no clear D gene. Trimming left V 4 bases short and J 8 bases short, with 8 bases between. The CDR3 has 11 residues. CDR1 and CDR2 (germline): MNHEY, SVGAGI. CDR3 sequence reads: CASSSLGGYTF. CDR3 coding DNA: TGTGCCAGCAGTTCTCTCGGGGGCTACACCTTC.

This clone is a singleton in its sample. The chain recombines TRBV6-5 with TRBJ1-5; TRBD1 agrees at 11 bases. CDR1 and CDR2 (germline): MNHEY, SVGAGI. CDR3 length: 14 amino acids. V trimming: 6 bases; J trimming: 7 bases; junction bases outside the gene matches: 5. CDR3 DNA: TGTGCCAGCAGGAAGGGACAGGGGGTACAGCCCCAGCATTTT. This sequence encodes CASRKGQGVQPQHF.

The V call is TRBV6-5, the J call TRBJ2-2, with D unresolved. The CDR3 is made up of 13 amino acids. Trimming shortened V by 2 bases and J by 7 bases, and 8 bases separated the two germline ends. The germline gives CDR1 MNHEY, CDR2 SVGAGI. The CDR3 is CASSYEVNGELFF. As DNA, the CDR3 is TGTGCCAGCAGTTACGAGGTGAACGGGGAGCTGTTTTTT.

The chain carries TRBV30 and TRBJ2-7; TRBD2 matches at 8 bases. Unmatched junction bases numbered 3, after V lost 2 bases and J lost 0 bases. Germline V gene sequence: CDR1 GTSNPN, CDR2 SVGIG (reference sequence). This CDR3 region has 14 residues. The DNA for the CDR3 is TGTGCCTGGAGTCGAGCGGGGGACTCCTACGAGCAGTACTTC. It specifies CAWSRAGDSYEQYF. The full variable domain, in which reference TRBV30 and TRBJ2-7 provide the parts outside the CDR3, is SQTIHQWPATLVQPVGSPLSLECTVEGTSNPNLYWYRQAAGRGLQLLFYSVGIGQISSEVPQNLSASRPQDRQFILSSKKLLLSDSGFYLCAWSRAGDSYEQYFGPGTRLTVT.